Listed below are T cell receptor beta chains from one sample, sequenced in a study of human T cells and chemical hapten exposure. TCRdb reanalysed the RACE reads using MiXCR and keeps one entry per CDR3 protein. The sample comprises a few hundred thousand distinct CDR3 sequences, about 6% of which are singletons, and around 5.8% rests with the top ten. The sequences come from whole blood, collected in connection with sensitization to the hapten diphenylcyclopropenone (DPC). The receptor source for this set is a woman under 30 with alopecia areata. Some clones in this sample may be carry-over from other donors' samples. CDR3s include the opening cysteine and the closing phenylalanine or tryptophan. D genes are given only for firm matches. Not every row has a clone size; where given, it reads once, few, many or a size class.

v_gene,d_gene,j_gene,abundance,CDR3aa,CDR3nt
TRBV6-2/TRBV6-3,.,TRBJ2-3,few,CAIRAISTDTQYF,TGTGCCATCCGGGCTATAAGCACAGATACGCAGTATTTT
TRBV20-1,TRBD1,TRBJ2-7,few,CSATRDRVLYEQYF,TGCAGTGCTACCCGGGACAGGGTTCTCTACGAGCAGTACTTC
TRBV3-1,.,TRBJ1-1,many,CASSQDRGRAEAFF,TGTGCCAGCAGCCAAGATCGGGGTAGGGCTGAAGCTTTCTTT
TRBV6-5,.,TRBJ1-1,.,CASRGGQFERTEAFF,TGTGCCAGCAGGGGCGGACAGTTTGAGAGGACTGAAGCTTTCTTT
TRBV6-2/TRBV6-3,.,TRBJ1-2,many,CASSYWVVGRYNGYTF,TGTGCCAGCAGTTACTGGGTCGTCGGGAGATACAATGGCTACACCTTC
TRBV10-3,.,TRBJ1-1,many,CAVTPGGWNTEAFF,TGTGCCGTCACCCCCGGAGGATGGAACACTGAAGCTTTCTTT
TRBV6-5,.,TRBJ2-5,.,CASSYPTRGGVDVSGQETQYF,TGTGCCAGCAGTTACCCCACCCGAGGCGGGGTAGATGTTTCGGGCCAAGAGACCCAGTACTTC
TRBV10-3,TRBD2,TRBJ2-1,.,CAIRPTSGGNNEQFF,TGTGCCATCAGGCCTACTAGCGGGGGAAACAATGAGCAGTTCTTC
TRBV27,TRBD1,TRBJ2-7,.,CASSAETGVLYEQYF,TGTGCCAGCAGCGCCGAGACAGGGGTACTCTACGAGCAGTACTTC
TRBV28,TRBD2,TRBJ2-1,few,CASDALSGGFNEQFF,TGTGCCAGCGACGCCCTTAGCGGGGGATTCAATGAGCAGTTCTTC
TRBV5-1,.,TRBJ1-2,few,CASSLQQGGGHYGYTF,TGCGCCAGCAGCCTACAACAGGGAGGAGGGCACTATGGCTACACCTTC
TRBV7-9,TRBD2,TRBJ2-1,.,CASSPNPGLAGENEQFF,TGTGCCAGCAGCCCAAACCCGGGACTAGCGGGGGAAAATGAGCAGTTCTTC
TRBV3-1,.,TRBJ1-2,many,CASSQVKANYGYTF,TGTGCCAGCAGCCAAGTGAAAGCTAACTATGGCTACACCTTC
TRBV12-3/TRBV12-4,.,TRBJ1-4,few,CASSPRLGGEKLFF,TGTGCCAGCAGTCCTAGGCTGGGGGGAGAAAAACTGTTTTTT
TRBV6-6,.,TRBJ1-5,.,CASSYLQGQPNQPQHF,TGTGCCAGCAGTTACCTCCAGGGTCAGCCCAATCAGCCCCAGCATTTT
TRBV29-1,.,TRBJ1-1,.,CSVLSRAEAFF,TGCAGCGTTCTCAGTAGGGCTGAAGCTTTCTTT